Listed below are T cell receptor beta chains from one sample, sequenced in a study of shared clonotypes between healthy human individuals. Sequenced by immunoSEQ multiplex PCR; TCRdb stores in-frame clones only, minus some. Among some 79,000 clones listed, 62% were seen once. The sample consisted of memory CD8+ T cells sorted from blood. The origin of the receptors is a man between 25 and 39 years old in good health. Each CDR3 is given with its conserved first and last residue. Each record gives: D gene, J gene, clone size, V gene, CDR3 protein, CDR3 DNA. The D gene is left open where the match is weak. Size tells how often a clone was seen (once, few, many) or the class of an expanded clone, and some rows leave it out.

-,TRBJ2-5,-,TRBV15,CATSRPTLIGGQETQYF,TGTGCCACCAGCAGACCTACCCTTATAGGCGGGCAAGAGACCCAGTACTTC
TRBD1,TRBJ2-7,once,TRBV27,CASSPQGTEYSYEQYF,TGTGCCAGCAGTCCACAAGGGACAGAGTACTCCTACGAGCAGTACTTC
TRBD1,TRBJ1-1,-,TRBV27,CASSLRGGQTEAFF,TGTGCCAGCAGTTTGAGAGGGGGCCAAACTGAAGCTTTCTTT
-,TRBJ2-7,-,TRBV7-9,CASSSEDESGYHYEQYF,TGTGCCAGCAGCTCCGAGGATGAAAGCGGATACCACTACGAGCAGTACTTC
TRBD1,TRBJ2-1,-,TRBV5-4,CASSPMDRGQRYEQFF,TGTGCCAGCAGCCCGATGGACAGGGGGCAAAGATATGAGCAGTTCTTC
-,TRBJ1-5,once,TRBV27,CASSLGRSNQPQHF,TGTGCCAGCAGTTTAGGGCGCAGCAATCAGCCCCAGCATTTT
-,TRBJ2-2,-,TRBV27,CASTTLYRGTGELFF,TGTGCCAGCACCACACTCTATCGGGGGACCGGGGAGCTGTTTTTT
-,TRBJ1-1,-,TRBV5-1,CASSSHPGSNTEAFF,TGCGCCAGCAGCTCTCACCCAGGTTCTAACACTGAAGCTTTCTTT
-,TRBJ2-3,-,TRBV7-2,CASSLSTDTQYF,TGTGCCAGCAGCTTGAGCACAGATACGCAGTATTTT
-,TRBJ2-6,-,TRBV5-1,CASSPWGESGANVLTF,TGCGCCAGCAGCCCGTGGGGGGAGTCTGGGGCCAACGTCCTGACTTTC
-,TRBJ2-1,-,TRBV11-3,CASSLDGATYNEQFF,TGTGCCAGCAGCTTAGACGGGGCTACCTACAATGAGCAGTTCTTC
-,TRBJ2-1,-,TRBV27,CASSPWTDYNEQFF,TGTGCCAGCAGTCCATGGACAGATTACAATGAGCAGTTCTTC
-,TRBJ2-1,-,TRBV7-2,CASSPSYGPYNEQFF,TGTGCCAGCAGCCCGTCCTATGGACCCTACAATGAGCAGTTCTTC
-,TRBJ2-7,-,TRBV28,CASSLGHGMGEQYF,TGTGCCAGCAGTTTGGGGCATGGTATGGGAGAGCAGTACTTC
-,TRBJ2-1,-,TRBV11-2,CASSLGGQNYNEQFF,TGTGCCAGCAGCTTAGGTGGACAGAACTACAATGAGCAGTTCTTC
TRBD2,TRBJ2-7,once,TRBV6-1,CASSLAADSYEQYF,TGTGCCAGCAGCCTAGCGGCCGACTCCTACGAGCAGTACTTC
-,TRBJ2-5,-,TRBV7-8,CASSLAVGYQETQYF,TGTGCCAGCAGCTTAGCGGTGGGGTACCAAGAGACCCAGTACTTC
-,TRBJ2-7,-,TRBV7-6,CASSLGSKAASYEQYF,TGTGCCAGCAGCTTAGGGTCCAAAGCAGCGTCGTACGAGCAGTACTTC
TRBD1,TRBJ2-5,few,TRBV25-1,CASSIPGQGAQETQYF,TGTGCCAGCAGTATTCCGGGACAGGGGGCTCAAGAGACCCAGTACTTC
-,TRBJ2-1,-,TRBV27,CASSPWGGLLYNEQFF,TGTGCCAGCAGTCCTTGGGGGGGGCTACTCTACAATGAGCAGTTCTTC
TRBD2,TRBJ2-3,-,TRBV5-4,CASSWGTSGADTQYF,TGTGCCAGCAGCTGGGGGACTAGCGGGGCAGATACGCAGTATTTT
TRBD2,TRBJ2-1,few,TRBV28,CASSTHIIAGVGYEQFF,TGTGCCAGCAGTACCCACATAATAGCGGGAGTGGGGTATGAGCAGTTCTTC
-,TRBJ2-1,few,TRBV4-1,CASSQERTGGLEQFF,TGCGCCAGCAGCCAAGAACGAACAGGTGGCCTGGAACAGTTCTTC
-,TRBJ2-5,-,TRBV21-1,CASSKGETQYF,TGTGCCAGCAGCAAAGGTGAGACCCAGTACTTC
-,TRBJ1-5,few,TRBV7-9,CASSSTGGNQPQHF,TGTGCCAGCAGCTCGACTGGGGGAAATCAGCCCCAGCATTTT
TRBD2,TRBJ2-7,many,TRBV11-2,CASSFSGDSSYEQYF,TGTGCCAGCAGCTTCAGCGGGGATAGCTCCTACGAGCAGTACTTC
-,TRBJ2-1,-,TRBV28,CASSLLADYNEQFF,TGTGCCAGCAGTTTGTTAGCGGACTACAATGAGCAGTTCTTC
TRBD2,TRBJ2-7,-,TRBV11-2,CASSSLSGGAPYEQYF,TGTGCCAGCAGCTCGCTTAGCGGGGGAGCCCCCTACGAGCAGTACTTC
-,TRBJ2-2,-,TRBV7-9,CASSISNTGELFF,TGTGCCAGCAGCATTTCGAACACCGGGGAGCTGTTTTTT
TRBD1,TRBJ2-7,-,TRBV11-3,CASSSPIPTGDLNEQYF,TGTGCCAGCAGCTCCCCGATTCCGACAGGGGATCTCAACGAGCAGTACTTC